This T cell receptor beta chain was documented in a study of cytomegalovirus exposure and HLA in healthy donors. Primers included in the PCR were 60 Vbeta and 13 Jbeta primers. The table came from immunoSEQ multiplex PCR; TCRdb's copy has only in-frame clones and leaves some out. The table shows about 190,000 clones, with 75% to 90% occurring only once. Trimming removed 7 bases at V and 2 bases at J, with 15 bases between. From germline, CDR1 is LNHDA and CDR2 SQIVND (reference sequence). The CDR3 contains 16 residues. V is TRBV19 and J is TRBJ2-6, with a possible D match to TRBD2 (6 bases). Sequenced material: PBMCs. This clonotype originated in a boy between 2 and 10 years old in good health and CMV-seronegative. For the CDR3, the DNA is TGTGCCAGTACCCCCGGAGGGATAACTGGGGCCAACGTCCTGACTTTC. Translated, it gives CASTPGGITGANVLTF.